This is a list of T cell receptor beta chains from one sample in a study of T-cell reconstitution after alpha-beta-depleted transplantation in children. Each CDR3 protein is one row after TCRdb ran MiXCR on the PCR reads. The sample lists a few hundred thousand distinct CDR3 sequences, 9% to 12% occurring once. The sequenced sample was PBMCs from the stem cell graft donor, obtained from the stem cell graft. The receptors originated from a human donor who donated a stem cell graft to a child with acute lymphoblastic leukemia. Both conserved end residues are part of each CDR3. A D gene is named only where the DNA matches it firmly. Size values are once, few and many counts, or a class for expanded clones, and some rows have none.

J,size,V,D,CDR3,DNA
TRBJ1-1,many,TRBV5-1,.,CASSPDMVEAFF,TGCGCCAGCAGCCCCGATATGGTGGAAGCTTTCTTT
TRBJ2-1,.,TRBV20-1,TRBD2,CSARSLAGVNEQFF,TGCAGTGCTAGATCCCTAGCGGGGGTCAATGAGCAGTTCTTC
TRBJ2-1,many,TRBV10-3,TRBD1,CAIRGQGRSAEFF,TGTGCCATCAGGGGACAGGGGAGATCGGCGGAGTTCTTC
TRBJ1-4,few,TRBV2,.,CASSSQGINEKLFF,TGTGCCAGCAGTTCCCAGGGTATTAATGAAAAACTGTTTTTT
TRBJ2-4,.,TRBV29-1,TRBD1,CSAGQDRGVHIQYF,TGCAGCGCCGGACAGGACAGGGGGGTGCACATTCAGTACTTC
TRBJ2-7,many,TRBV7-2,TRBD1,CASSSRSGGSYEQYF,TGTGCCAGCAGCTCTCGGTCAGGGGGATCCTACGAGCAGTACTTC
TRBJ2-1,few,TRBV5-1,TRBD2,CASSLGGTSGSERNEQFF,TGCGCCAGCAGCTTGGGCGGGACTAGCGGGAGTGAGAGAAATGAGCAGTTCTTC
TRBJ2-1,many,TRBV6-2/TRBV6-3,.,CASSYRVENSWDQELDEQFF,TGTGCCAGCAGTTATCGAGTTGAGAATAGTTGGGACCAGGAGTTGGATGAGCAGTTCTTC
TRBJ2-7,.,TRBV4-1,TRBD2,CASSPLADFYEQYF,TGCGCCAGCAGCCCCCTAGCGGATTTCTACGAGCAGTACTTC
TRBJ2-1,few,TRBV2,TRBD2,CASSEVSGRSNEQFF,TGTGCCAGCAGTGAAGTTAGCGGGAGAAGCAATGAGCAGTTCTTC
TRBJ2-6,few,TRBV27,TRBD1,CASSPQWYRGQTNSGANVLTF,TGTGCCAGCAGTCCTCAGTGGTACAGGGGTCAAACGAACTCTGGGGCCAACGTCCTGACTTTC
TRBJ2-2,many,TRBV6-2/TRBV6-3,TRBD2,CASSRTSGSTGELFF,TGTGCCAGCAGTCGGACTAGCGGGAGCACCGGGGAGCTGTTTTTT
TRBJ1-4,many,TRBV12-3/TRBV12-4,.,CASSFGAAEKLFF,TGTGCCAGCAGTTTCGGCGCAGCTGAAAAACTGTTTTTT
TRBJ2-1,few,TRBV15,TRBD2,CATSSSSGRYNEQFF,TGTGCCACCAGCAGCTCTAGCGGGAGATACAATGAGCAGTTCTTC